This T cell receptor beta chain was recovered during a study of T cell clones after liver transplantation. Assay: immunoSEQ multiplex PCR; the TCRdb copy retains only in-frame clones and omits some. The profile covers roughly 120,000 clones, with roughly nine tenths appearing a single time and 0.75% to 0.85% taken by the ten largest. J was trimmed by 3 bases and V by 1 base; bases with no gene match: 2. The germline gives CDR1 SGHVS, CDR2 FNYEAQ. There are 14 residues in the CDR3. The source material was CD4+ T cells from blood, sampled 12 months after liver transplant. The receptor comes from a human patient who received a liver transplant. Some T cells may possibly be graft donor cells. The rearrangement joins TRBV7-6 to TRBJ2-5, with TRBD2 matching 7 bases. The CDR3 DNA reads as TGTGCCAGCAGCTTAGGGCTAGCGGAAGAGACCCAGTACTTC. Its protein is CASSLGLAEETQYF.